This T cell receptor beta chain was documented in a study of blood T cell repertoires in COVID-19 (dated by TCRdb to 2018 to 2021). About the study as a whole: Samples covering the acute and convalescent phases of COVID-19 were provided by collaborators in the United States, Italy and Spain. The repertoires were released in a freely available public database intended as a resource for research on the immune response to SARS-CoV-2. The samples were drawn from the first 160 participants of the ongoing ImmuneRACE study and from 950 to 1,500 subjects provided by 6 global collaborators. Where available, HLA class I and class II types were taken from metadata supplied by the sample provider and were not determined by assay-based typing. The sample metadata nearly always contained a de-identified subject ID, COVID-19 status, age in years and sex. The prospective study material was composed of cDNA or gDNA derived from T cells, B-cell-depleted T cells, or PBMCs. The dataset comprised deeply sampled blood TCRbeta repertoires from subjects exposed to, actively infected with, or recovered from COVID-19. Study-wide conclusions, independent of this receptor: Clinical and demographic metadata were provided uncurated, with the amount varying by source and participant.

Notes on this clone: Its antigen remains unidentified. No base qualities exist here, and no much larger clone lies one base off it.

V gives up 2 bases and J gives up 2 bases, and the segment between their germline ends measures 6 bases. Including the terminal cysteine and phenylalanine, the CDR3 comprises 13 residues. The sequence is cut down to CDR3 DNA, 39 bases in frame from base 1. TCRbeta CDR3 regions were amplified from genomic DNA using the immunoSEQ Assay, a bias-controlled multiplex PCR. Processing in the source paper ran as follows. Within the assay, amplification of reference gene primers was used to estimate how many nucleated cells each sample contained. To quantify the absolute abundance of each unique TCRbeta CDR3 rearrangement, sequence reads were collapsed and filtered. For each sample, productive Simpson clonality was calculated by taking the square root of Simpson's diversity index across productive rearrangements. Not all clones reach the TCRdb copy of this immuneACCESS table, which keeps in-frame sequences only. Checked studies attribute under half of the gap to unresolved V genes and leave the rest unexplained. V, J and clone size are those of that table, while D and trimming were read from the DNA. Present in this sample are some 58,000 clones, 80% to 90% of which were seen just once. The top ten hold 3% to 3.5% of the sample.

Each collaborating institution followed its own protocols to collect whole blood in K2EDTA tubes. For TCRbeta analysis, collaborator samples were shipped as frozen whole blood, as isolated PBMCs, or as DNA extracted from either sample type. The rearranged segments are TRBV12-3 or TRBV12-4 and TRBJ1-2; the D gene cannot be resolved reliably. The TCR sequence derives from a human donor in a cohort sampled during active COVID-19. The sample consisted of peripheral blood. Read as DNA, the sequence is TGTGCCAGCAGTTTACTTCCGAACTATGGCTACACCTTC. It codes for CASSLLPNYGYTF.